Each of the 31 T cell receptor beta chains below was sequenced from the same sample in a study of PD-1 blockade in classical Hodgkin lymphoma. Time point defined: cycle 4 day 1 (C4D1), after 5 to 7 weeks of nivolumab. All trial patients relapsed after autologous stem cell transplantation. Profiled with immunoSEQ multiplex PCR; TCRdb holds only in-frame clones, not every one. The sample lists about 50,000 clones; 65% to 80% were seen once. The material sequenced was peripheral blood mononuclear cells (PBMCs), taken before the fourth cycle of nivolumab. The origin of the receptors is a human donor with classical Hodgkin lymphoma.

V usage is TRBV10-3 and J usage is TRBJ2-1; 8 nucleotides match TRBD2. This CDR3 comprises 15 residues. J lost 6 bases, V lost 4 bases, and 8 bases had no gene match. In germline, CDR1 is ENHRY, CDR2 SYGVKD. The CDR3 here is CAISASGRIGNEQFF. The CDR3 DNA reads TGTGCCATCAGTGCTAGCGGGCGTATTGGCAATGAGCAGTTCTTC.

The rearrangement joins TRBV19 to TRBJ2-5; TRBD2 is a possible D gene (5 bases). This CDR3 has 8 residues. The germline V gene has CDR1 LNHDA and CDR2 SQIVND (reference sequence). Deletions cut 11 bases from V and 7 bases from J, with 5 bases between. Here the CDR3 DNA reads TGTGCCCGGGGGACCCAGTACTTC. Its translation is CARGTQYF.

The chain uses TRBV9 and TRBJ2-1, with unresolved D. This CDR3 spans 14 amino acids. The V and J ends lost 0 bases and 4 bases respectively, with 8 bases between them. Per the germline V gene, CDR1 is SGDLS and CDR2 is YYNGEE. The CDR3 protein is CASSVVGVYNEQFF. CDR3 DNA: TGTGCCAGCAGCGTAGTCGGAGTTTACAATGAGCAGTTCTTC.

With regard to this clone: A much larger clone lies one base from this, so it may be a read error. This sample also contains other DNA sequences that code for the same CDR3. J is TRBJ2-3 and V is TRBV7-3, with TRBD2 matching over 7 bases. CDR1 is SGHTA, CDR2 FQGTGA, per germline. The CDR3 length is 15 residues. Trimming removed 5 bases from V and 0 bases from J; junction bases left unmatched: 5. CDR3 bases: TGTGCCAGCAGCCGACTAGCCCTTAGCACAGATACGCAGTATTTT. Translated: CASSRLALSTDTQYF.

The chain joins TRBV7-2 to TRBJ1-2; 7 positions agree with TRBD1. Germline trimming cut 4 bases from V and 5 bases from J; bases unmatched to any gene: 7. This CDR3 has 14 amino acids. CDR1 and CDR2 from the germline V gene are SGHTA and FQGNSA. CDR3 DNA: TGTGCCAGCAGCTCGGACAGGACTATTTATGGCTACACCTTC. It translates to CASSSDRTIYGYTF.

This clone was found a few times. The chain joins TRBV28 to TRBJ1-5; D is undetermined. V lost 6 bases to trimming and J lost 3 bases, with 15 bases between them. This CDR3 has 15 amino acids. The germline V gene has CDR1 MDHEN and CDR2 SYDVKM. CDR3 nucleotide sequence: TGTGCCAGCAGCGGGCGGGGAAACTTCAATCAGCCCCAGCATTTT. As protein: CASSGRGNFNQPQHF.

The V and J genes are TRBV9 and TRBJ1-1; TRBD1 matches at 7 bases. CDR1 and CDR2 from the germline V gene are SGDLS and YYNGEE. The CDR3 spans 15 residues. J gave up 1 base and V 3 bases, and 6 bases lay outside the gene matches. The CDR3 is CASSAAGGRNTEAFF. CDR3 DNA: TGTGCCAGCAGCGCGGCAGGGGGACGGAACACTGAAGCTTTCTTT.

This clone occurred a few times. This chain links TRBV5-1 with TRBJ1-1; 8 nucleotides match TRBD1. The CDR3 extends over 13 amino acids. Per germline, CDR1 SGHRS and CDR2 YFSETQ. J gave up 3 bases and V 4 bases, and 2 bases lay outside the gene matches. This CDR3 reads CASSKDRDTEAFF. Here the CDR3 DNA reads TGCGCCAGCAGCAAGGACAGGGACACTGAAGCTTTCTTT.

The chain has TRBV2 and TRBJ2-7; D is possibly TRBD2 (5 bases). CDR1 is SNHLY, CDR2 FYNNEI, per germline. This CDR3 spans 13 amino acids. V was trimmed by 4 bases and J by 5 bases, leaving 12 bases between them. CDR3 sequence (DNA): TGTGCCAGCAGTGCGGGGAGAATAGACGAGCAGTACTTC. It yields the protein CASSAGRIDEQYF.

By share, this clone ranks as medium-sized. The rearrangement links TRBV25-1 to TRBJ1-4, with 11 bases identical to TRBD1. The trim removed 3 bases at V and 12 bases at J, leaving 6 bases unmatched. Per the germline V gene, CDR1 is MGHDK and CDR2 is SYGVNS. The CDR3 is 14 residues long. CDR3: CASSDGTGGMELFF. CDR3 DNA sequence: TGTGCCAGCAGTGACGGGACAGGGGGGATGGAACTGTTTTTT.

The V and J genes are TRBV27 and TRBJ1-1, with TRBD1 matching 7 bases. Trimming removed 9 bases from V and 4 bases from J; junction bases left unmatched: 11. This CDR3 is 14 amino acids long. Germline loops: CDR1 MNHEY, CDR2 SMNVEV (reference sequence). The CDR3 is CARATGTLCTEAFF. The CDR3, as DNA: TGTGCCAGGGCGACAGGGACCTTATGCACTGAAGCTTTCTTT.

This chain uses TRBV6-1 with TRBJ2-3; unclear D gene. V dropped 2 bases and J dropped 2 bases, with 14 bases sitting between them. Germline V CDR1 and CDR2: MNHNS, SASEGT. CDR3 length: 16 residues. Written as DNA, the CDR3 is TGTGCCAGCAGTGAAATTGGGCGGCTTGTCACAGATACGCAGTATTTT. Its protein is CASSEIGRLVTDTQYF.

CDR3 coding DNA: TGTGCCAGCAGCTGGGGGACTAGCGGGGATGAGCAGTTCTTC. It encodes CASSWGTSGDEQFF. The chain combines TRBV13 with TRBJ2-1, with TRBD2 identical over 13 bases. This CDR3 region has 14 residues. With V trimmed by 4 bases and J by 8 bases, 2 bases remained unmatched. Germline CDR1 PRHDT, CDR2 FYEKMQ (reference sequence).

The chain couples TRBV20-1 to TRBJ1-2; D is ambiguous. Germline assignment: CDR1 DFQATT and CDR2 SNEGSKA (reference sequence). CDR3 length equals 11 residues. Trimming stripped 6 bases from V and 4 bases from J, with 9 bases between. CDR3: CSALRLYGYTF. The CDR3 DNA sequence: TGCAGTGCCCTGCGCCTCTATGGCTACACCTTC.

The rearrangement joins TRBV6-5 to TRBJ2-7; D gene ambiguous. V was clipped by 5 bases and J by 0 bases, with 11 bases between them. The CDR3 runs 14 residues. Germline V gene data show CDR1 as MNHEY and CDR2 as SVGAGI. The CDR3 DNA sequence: TGTGCCAGCAGTCGAACAACGACCTCCTACGAGCAGTACTTC. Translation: CASSRTTTSYEQYF.

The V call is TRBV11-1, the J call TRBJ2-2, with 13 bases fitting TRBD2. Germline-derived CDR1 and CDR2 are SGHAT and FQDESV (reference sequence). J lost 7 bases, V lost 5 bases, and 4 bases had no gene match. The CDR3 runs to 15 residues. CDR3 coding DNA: TGTGCCAGCAGCCCTGGACTAGCGGGAGTCGGGGAGCTGTTTTTT. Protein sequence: CASSPGLAGVGELFF.

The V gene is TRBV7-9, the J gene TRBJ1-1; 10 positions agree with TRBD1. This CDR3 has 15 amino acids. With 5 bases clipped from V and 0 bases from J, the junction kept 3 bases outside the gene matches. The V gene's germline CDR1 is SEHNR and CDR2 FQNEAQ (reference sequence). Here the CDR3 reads CASSPGTGVNTEAFF. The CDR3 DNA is TGTGCCAGCAGCCCAGGGACAGGGGTGAACACTGAAGCTTTCTTT.

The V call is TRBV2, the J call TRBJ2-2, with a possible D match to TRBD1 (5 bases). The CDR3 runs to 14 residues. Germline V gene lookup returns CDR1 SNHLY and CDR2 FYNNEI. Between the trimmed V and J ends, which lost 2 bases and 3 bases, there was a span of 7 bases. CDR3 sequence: CASSELGDTGELFF. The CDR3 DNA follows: TGTGCCAGCAGTGAATTAGGGGACACCGGGGAGCTGTTTTTT.

The CDR3 region is CAIKGLAGAYEQYF. As DNA, the CDR3 is TGTGCCATCAAGGGACTAGCGGGAGCCTACGAGCAGTACTTC. The chain carries TRBV10-3 and TRBJ2-7; 14 bases align to TRBD2. The CDR3 length is 14 residues. CDR1 is ENHRY and CDR2 is SYGVKD in the germline V gene. Unmatched junction bases numbered 1, after V lost 7 bases and J lost 2 bases.

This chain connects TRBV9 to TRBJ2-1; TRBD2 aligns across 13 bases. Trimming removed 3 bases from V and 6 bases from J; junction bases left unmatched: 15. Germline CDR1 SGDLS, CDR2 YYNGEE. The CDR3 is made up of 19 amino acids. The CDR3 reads CASSASIKLLAGGVNEQFF. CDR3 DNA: TGTGCCAGCAGCGCTTCTATCAAGCTACTAGCGGGAGGGGTCAATGAGCAGTTCTTC.

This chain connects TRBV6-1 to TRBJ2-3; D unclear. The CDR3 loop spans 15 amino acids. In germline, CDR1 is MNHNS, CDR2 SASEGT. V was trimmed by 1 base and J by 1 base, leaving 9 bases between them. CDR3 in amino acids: CASSEGTVGTDTQYF. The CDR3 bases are TGTGCCAGCAGTGAAGGGACGGTGGGCACAGATACGCAGTATTTT.

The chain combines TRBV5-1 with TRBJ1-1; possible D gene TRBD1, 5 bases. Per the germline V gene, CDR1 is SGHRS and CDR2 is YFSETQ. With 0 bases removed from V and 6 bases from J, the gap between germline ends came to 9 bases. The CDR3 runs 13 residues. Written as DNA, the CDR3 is TGCGCCAGCAGCTTGGGGGAAGGGGCTGAAGCTTTCTTT. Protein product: CASSLGEGAEAFF.

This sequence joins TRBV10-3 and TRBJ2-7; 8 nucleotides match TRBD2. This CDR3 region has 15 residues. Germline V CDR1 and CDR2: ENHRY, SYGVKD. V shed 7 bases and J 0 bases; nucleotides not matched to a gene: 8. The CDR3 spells CAITGSGEDSYEQYF. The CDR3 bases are TGTGCCATCACCGGTAGCGGGGAAGACTCCTACGAGCAGTACTTC.

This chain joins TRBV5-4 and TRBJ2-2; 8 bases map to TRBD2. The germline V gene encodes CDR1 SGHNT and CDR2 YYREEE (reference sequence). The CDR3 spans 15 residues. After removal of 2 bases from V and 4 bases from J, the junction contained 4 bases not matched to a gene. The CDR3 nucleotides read TGTGCCAGCAGCTTTGTCGGGAGGGGCACCGGGGAGCTGTTTTTT. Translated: CASSFVGRGTGELFF.

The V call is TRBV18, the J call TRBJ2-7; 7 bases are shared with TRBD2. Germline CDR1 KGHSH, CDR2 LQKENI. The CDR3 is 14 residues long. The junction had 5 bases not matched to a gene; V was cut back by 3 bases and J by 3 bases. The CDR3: CASSPIGGDYEQYF. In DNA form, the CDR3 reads TGTGCCAGCTCACCCATTGGGGGGGACTACGAGCAGTACTTC.

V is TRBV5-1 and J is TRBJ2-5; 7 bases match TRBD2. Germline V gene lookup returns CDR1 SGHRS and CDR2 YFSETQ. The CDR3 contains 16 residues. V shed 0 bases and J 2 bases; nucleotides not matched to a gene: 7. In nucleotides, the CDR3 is TGCGCCAGCAGCTTGGCTCTACTAGCGACACAAGAGACCCAGTACTTC. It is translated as CASSLALLATQETQYF.

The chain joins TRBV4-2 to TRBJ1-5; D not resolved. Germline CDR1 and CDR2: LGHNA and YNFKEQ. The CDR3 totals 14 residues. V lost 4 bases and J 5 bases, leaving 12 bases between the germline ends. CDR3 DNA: TGTGCCAGCAGCCTACGGACCCTTGATCAGCCCCAGCATTTT. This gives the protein CASSLRTLDQPQHF.

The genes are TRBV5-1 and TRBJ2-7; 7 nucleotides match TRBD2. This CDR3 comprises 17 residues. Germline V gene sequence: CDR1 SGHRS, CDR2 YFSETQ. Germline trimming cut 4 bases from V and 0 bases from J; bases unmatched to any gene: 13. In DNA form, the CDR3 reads TGCGCCAGCAGCCGGAGGAGTAGCGGGTACCGCTCCTACGAGCAGTACTTC. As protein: CASSRRSSGYRSYEQYF. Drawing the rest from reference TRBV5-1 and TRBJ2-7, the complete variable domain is KAGVTQTPRYLIKTRGQQVTLSCSPISGHRSVSWYQQTPGQGLQFLFEYFSETQRNKGNFPGRFSGRQFSNSRSEMNVSTLELGDSALYLCASSRRSSGYRSYEQYFGPGTRLTVT.

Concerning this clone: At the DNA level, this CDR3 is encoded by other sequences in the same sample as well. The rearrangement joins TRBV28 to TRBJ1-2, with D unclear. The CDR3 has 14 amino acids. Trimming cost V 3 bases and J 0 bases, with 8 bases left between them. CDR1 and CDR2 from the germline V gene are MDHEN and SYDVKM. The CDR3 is CASSLAGANYGYTF. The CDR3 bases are TGTGCCAGCAGTTTGGCAGGCGCTAACTATGGCTACACCTTC.

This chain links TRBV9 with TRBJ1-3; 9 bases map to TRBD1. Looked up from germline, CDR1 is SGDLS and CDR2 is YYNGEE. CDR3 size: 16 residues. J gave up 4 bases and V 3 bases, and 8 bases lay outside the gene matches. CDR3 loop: CASSAPGTGLGNTIYF. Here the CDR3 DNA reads TGTGCCAGCAGCGCGCCCGGGACAGGGTTGGGAAACACCATATATTTT.

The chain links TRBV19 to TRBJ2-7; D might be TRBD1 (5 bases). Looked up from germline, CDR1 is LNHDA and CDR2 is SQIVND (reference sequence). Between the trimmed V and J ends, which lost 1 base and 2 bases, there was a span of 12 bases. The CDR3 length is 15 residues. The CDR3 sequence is CASSIGLDIAYEQYF. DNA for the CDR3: TGTGCCAGTAGTATAGGGCTGGACATTGCCTACGAGCAGTACTTC.